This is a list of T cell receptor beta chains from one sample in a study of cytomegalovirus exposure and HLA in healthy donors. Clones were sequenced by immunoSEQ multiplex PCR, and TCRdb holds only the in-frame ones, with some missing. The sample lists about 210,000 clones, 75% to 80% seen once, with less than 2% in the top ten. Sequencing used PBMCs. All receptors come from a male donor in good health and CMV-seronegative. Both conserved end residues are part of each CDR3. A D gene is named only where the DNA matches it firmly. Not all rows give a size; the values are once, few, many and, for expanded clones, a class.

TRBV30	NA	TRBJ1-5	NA	TGTGCCTGGAGACAGGGCAATCAGCCCCAGCATTTT	CAWRQGNQPQHF
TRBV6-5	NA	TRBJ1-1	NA	TGTGCCAGCAGTTACTCAGGGCCCCAGGGGAACACTGAAGCTTTCTTT	CASSYSGPQGNTEAFF
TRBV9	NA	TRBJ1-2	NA	TGTGCCAGCAGCGACAGGGCCTATGGCTACACCTTC	CASSDRAYGYTF
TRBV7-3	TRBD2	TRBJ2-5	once	TGTGCCAGCAGCTCACCGGGACTATCAAAAGAGACCCAGTACTTC	CASSSPGLSKETQYF
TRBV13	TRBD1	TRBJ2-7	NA	TGTGCCAGCAGCTCCGCCGGACAGGGCTCCTACGAGCAGTACTTC	CASSSAGQGSYEQYF
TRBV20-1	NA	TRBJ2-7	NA	TGCAGTGCTAGTCCCCTCGAGCAGTACTTC	CSASPLEQYF
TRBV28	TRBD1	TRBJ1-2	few	TGTGCCAGCAGTCAGGGGGCCCCGGGGAGTAACTATGGCTACACCTTC	CASSQGAPGSNYGYTF
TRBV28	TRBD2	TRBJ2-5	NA	TGTGCCAGCAGTTTAGGGCTAGCGGGAATTATAGGGGAGACCCAGTACTTC	CASSLGLAGIIGETQYF
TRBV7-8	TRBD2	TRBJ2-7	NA	TGTGCCAGCAGCCGGGGACTAGCGGGAGCCGGCTCCTACGAGCAGTACTTC	CASSRGLAGAGSYEQYF
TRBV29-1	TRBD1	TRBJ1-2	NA	TGCAGCGCAATACAGGGGGCCTACTACACCTTC	CSAIQGAYYTF